This T cell receptor (beta chain) was sequenced during a study of monozygotic twins with inflammatory bowel disease. Study results and caveats: Since immunosuppressive treatments differed, patient repertoires may have gained added variability. Inverse Simpson values showed less TCRbeta diversity in IBD patients than in their healthy co-twins. Other individuals had fewer clonotypes in common with IBD patients than with healthy twins, especially with disease activity.

The CDR3 has 11 amino acids. Germline lookup yields CDR1 DFQATT and CDR2 SNEGSKA (reference sequence). Each TCR library used 3500 ng of total RNA. TCRdb reworked the 5' RACE reads into one entry per CDR3 protein, no DNA. The sample yields hundreds of thousands of distinct CDR3 sequences, of which the top ten take up roughly 2.2%. To note about this clonotype: Antigen: not known.

Sequenced material: blood. V and J are TRBV20-1 and TRBJ2-3. The receptor was derived from a human donor with ulcerative colitis or Crohn's disease, or a healthy co-twin of an affected twin (not recorded which). The CDR3 region is CSARDYGTEYF.